This T cell receptor (beta chain) was obtained from a study of blood T cell repertoires in COVID-19 (dated by TCRdb to the early 2020s). About the investigation overall: The collaborator samples originated in the United States, Italy and Spain and spanned the acute and convalescent phases of COVID-19. The material from the prospective study consisted of cDNA or gDNA derived from T cells, B-cell-depleted T cells, or PBMCs. Deeply sampled blood TCRbeta repertoires from subjects exposed to, actively infected with, or recovered from COVID-19 were included in the dataset. The repertoires were made available in a free public database intended to serve as a resource for research on the immune response to SARS-CoV-2. The samples were drawn from the first 160 participants of the ongoing ImmuneRACE study and from 1,254 subjects provided by 6 global collaborators. A de-identified subject ID, COVID-19 status, age in years and sex were almost always included in the sample metadata. Where available, HLA class I and class II types were taken from metadata supplied by the sample provider and were not determined by assay-based typing.

At one collaborating source in Seattle, patients were enrolled during active infection and were followed longitudinally through the course of disease. Each collaborating institution followed its own protocols to collect whole blood in K2EDTA tubes. For TCRbeta analysis, collaborator samples were shipped as frozen whole blood, as isolated PBMCs, or as DNA extracted from either sample type. Via the germline V gene, CDR1 is MNHEY and CDR2 SVGAGI. From its cysteine to its phenylalanine, the CDR3 spans 12 amino acids. The kept DNA is CDR3 alone, 36 bases in frame from the first base. A distance of 6 bases separates the germline ends of V and J, which lose 5 bases and 3 bases respectively. TCRbeta CDR3 regions were amplified from genomic DNA using the immunoSEQ Assay, a bias-controlled multiplex PCR. The study's processing was this. Within the assay, amplification of reference gene primers was used to estimate how many nucleated cells each sample contained. To quantify the absolute abundance of each unique TCRbeta CDR3 rearrangement, sequence reads were collapsed and filtered. For each sample, productive Simpson clonality was calculated as the square root of Simpson's diversity index across productive rearrangements. Held by TCRdb, this immuneACCESS table contains in-frame sequences only and omits some clones. Under half of the omission traces to an unresolved V gene where checked; the cause of the rest is unknown. V and J calls and clone size are as listed in that table; D and trimming were resolved from the DNA. The sample records 60,000 to 85,000 clones, 70% to 90% of which are singletons. Roughly 11% of the sample comes from the top ten.

Findings and caveats that apply to the study as a whole: How much clinical and demographic metadata was included differed by source and by participant, and the metadata was provided uncurated.

For this clone: Its specific antigen is unknown. No base quality information exists; no much larger clone differs at one position.

This clonotype was obtained from a man aged 60-69 years with COVID-19, enrolled during active disease. The rearrangement combines TRBV6-5 with TRBJ2-3; no D segment can be confidently identified. Specimen: peripheral blood. The nucleotide sequence is TGTGCCAGCAGTCCGACTACAGATACGCAGTATTTT. Its protein is CASSPTTDTQYF.